This TCR beta chain was obtained from a study of blood T cell repertoires in COVID-19. Background on the study: Sources were T cells, B-cell-depleted T cells, or PBMCs; the material itself was cDNA or gDNA.

Data came from immunoSEQ multiplex PCR; TCRdb stores just in-frame clones and leaves some out. The sample contains 85,000 to 120,000 clones, 80% to 95% of which appear only once. This clone has a single count. CDR1 and CDR2 (germline): SGHKS, YYEKEE (reference sequence). CDR3 length: 14 amino acids. V was trimmed by 4 bases and J by 4 bases, leaving 11 bases between them. The gene calls are TRBV5-5 and TRBJ1-4; possibly TRBD1 for D (5 bases). Sequences were obtained from peripheral blood. The source of this sequence is a woman aged 50 to 65 with COVID-19, enrolled during active disease. Here the CDR3 DNA reads TGTGCCAGCAGCAGAACAGGTTATAATGAAAAACTGTTTTTT. Translated, it gives CASSRTGYNEKLFF.